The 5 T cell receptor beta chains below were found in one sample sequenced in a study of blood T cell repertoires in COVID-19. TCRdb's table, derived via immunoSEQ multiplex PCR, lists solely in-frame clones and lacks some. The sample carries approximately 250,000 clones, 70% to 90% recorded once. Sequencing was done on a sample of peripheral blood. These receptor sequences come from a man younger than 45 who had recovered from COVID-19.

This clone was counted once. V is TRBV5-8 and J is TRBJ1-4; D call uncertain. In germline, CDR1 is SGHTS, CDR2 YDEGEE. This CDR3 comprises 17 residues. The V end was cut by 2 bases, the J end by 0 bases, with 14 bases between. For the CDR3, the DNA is TGTGCCAGCAGCTTTAAGACATCTTTCGCAACTAATGAAAAACTGTTTTTT. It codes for CASSFKTSFATNEKLFF.

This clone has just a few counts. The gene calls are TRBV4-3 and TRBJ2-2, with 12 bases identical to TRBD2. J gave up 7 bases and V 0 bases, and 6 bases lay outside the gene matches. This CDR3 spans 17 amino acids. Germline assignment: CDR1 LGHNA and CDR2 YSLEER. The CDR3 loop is CASSQESSGGAHGELFF. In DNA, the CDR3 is TGCGCCAGCAGCCAAGAATCTAGCGGGGGGGCCCACGGGGAGCTGTTTTTT.

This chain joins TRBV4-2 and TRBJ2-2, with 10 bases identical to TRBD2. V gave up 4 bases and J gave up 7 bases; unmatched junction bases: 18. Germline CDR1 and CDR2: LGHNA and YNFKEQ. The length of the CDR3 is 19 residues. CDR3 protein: CASSRLDDERGGYGGELFF. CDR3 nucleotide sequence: TGTGCCAGCAGCCGTTTAGATGACGAGCGGGGGGGCTATGGCGGGGAGCTGTTTTTT.

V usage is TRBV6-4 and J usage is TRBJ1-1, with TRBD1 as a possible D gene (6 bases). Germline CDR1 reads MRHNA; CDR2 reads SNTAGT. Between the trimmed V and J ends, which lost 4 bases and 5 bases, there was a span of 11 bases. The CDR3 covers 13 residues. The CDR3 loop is CASSAGARTEAFF. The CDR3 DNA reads TGTGCCAGCAGTGCAGGGGCTCGGACTGAAGCTTTCTTT.

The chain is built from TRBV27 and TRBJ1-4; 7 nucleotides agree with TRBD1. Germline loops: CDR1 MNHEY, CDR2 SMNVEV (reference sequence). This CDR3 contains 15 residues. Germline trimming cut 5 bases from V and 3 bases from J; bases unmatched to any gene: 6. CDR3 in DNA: TGTGCCAGCAGTGTACAGGGGACGGCTAATGAAAAACTGTTTTTT. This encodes CASSVQGTANEKLFF.